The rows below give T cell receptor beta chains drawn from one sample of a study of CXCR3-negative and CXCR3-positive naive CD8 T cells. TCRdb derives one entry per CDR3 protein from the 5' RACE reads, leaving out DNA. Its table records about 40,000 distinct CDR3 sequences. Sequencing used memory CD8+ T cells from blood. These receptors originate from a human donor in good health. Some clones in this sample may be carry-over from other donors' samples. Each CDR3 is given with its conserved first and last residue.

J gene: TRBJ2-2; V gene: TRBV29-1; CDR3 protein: CSVVGDPSTGELFF
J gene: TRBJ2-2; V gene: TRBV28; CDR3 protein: CASSFPPSGGGELFF
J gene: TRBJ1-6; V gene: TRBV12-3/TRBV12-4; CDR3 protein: CASRSDSQVSYNSPLHF
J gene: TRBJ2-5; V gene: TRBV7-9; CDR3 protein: CASSSLIQGGETQYF
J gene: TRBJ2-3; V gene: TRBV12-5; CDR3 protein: CASGLPRDRVLPDTQYF
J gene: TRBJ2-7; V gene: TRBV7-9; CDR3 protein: CASSSVLYEQYF
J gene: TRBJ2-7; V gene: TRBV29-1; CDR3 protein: CSVEEWTEGAYEQYF
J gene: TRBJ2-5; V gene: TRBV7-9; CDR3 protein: CASSPETATYEQYF
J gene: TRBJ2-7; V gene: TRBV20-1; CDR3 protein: CSAKTGLADYEQYF
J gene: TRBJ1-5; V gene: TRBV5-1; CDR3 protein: CASSPGTGDQPQHF
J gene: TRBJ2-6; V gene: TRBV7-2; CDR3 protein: CASSLQDSSTGANVLTF
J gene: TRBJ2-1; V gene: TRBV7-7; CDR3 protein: CASSPVDYGYNEQFF
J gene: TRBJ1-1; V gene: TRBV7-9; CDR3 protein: CASSLGGTGGSGTEAFF
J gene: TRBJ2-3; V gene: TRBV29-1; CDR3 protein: CSVVFRGRVTDTQYF
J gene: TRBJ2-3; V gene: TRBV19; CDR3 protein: CASHQDLTDTQYF
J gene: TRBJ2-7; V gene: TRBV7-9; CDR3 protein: CASSPSSDSHYEQYF
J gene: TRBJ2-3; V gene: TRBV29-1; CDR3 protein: CSVETISTDTQYF
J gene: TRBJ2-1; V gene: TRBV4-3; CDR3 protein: CASSQEGTGVSANEQFF
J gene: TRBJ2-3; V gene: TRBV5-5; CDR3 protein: CASSFDRGLDTQYF
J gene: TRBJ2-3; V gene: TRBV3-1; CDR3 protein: CASSQVHGGSTDTQYF
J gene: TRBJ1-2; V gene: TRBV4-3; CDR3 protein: CASSQDESDIYGYTF
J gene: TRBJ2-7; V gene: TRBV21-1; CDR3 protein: CASSRRGGIGEQYF
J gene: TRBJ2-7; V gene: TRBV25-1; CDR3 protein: CASEGRQGYEQYF
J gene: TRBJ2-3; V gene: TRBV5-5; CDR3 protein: CASSSYGASGGALDTQYF
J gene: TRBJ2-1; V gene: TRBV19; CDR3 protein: CASSIDHYRARPNEQFF
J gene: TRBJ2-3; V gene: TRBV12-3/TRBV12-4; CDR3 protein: CASRLSLTQYF
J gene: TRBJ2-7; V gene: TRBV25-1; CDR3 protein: CASSEKQGLVTYEQYF
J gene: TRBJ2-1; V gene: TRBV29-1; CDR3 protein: CSAGPVQSSYNEQFF
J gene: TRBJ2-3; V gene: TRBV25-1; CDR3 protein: CASGGDSTDTQYF
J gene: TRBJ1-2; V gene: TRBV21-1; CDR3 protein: CASSKILNGRDANYGYTF
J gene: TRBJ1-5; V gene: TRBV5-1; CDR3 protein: CASSLSGAESQPQHF
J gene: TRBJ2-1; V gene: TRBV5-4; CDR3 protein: CASSFGAPNEQFF
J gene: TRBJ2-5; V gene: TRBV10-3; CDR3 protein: CAIIRTGVEETQYF
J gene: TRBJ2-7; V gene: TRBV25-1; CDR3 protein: CASSATGSYEQYF
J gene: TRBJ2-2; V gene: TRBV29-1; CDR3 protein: CSVEGPRPGELFF
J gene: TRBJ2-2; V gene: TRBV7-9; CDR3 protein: CASSPSRGNTGELFF
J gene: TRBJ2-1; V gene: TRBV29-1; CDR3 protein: CSHSGRGYNEQFF
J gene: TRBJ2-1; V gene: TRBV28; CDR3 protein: CASSLVGIFGYNEQFF
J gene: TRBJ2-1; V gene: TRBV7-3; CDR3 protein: CASSLGGSNEQFF
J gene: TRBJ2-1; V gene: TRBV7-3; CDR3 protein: CASSTGEKNEQFF